Below, 21 T cell receptor beta chains from the same sample are listed, as sequenced in a study of blood T cell repertoires in COVID-19. TCRdb's table, derived via immunoSEQ multiplex PCR, lists solely in-frame clones and lacks some. The sample includes about 160,000 clones, roughly 82% seen only once; the top ten take approximately 6.8%. Sequencing input: peripheral blood. Source of these receptors: a woman aged 40 to 50 with COVID-19, enrolled during active disease.

This clone has only a few counts. The rearrangement links TRBV5-1 to TRBJ2-3; TRBD2 matches at 9 bases. The ends lost 6 bases at V and 0 bases at J; junction bases unmatched: 8. Germline V CDR1 and CDR2: SGHRS, YFSETQ. CDR3 length: 16 amino acids. DNA of the CDR3: TGCGCCAGCACGGGGGGCGGGAGGGCCAGCACAGATACGCAGTATTTT. Translation: CASTGGGRASTDTQYF.

V gene TRBV19 combines with J gene TRBJ2-1; 8 nucleotides match TRBD2. CDR1 is LNHDA and CDR2 is SQIVND in the germline V gene (reference sequence). With 5 bases clipped from V and 0 bases from J, the junction kept 6 bases outside the gene matches. This CDR3 has 16 residues. DNA of the CDR3: TGTGCCAGTAGTGCCCAGACTAGCGACTCCTACAATGAGCAGTTCTTC. This encodes CASSAQTSDSYNEQFF.

The J gene is TRBJ2-7, the V gene TRBV4-1; maybe TRBD2 (6 bases). Germline values: CDR1 MGHRA, CDR2 YSYEKL. With 4 bases removed from V and 1 base from J, the gap between germline ends came to 11 bases. The CDR3 spans 14 residues. CDR3 protein: CASSRAGGSYEQYF. The CDR3, as DNA: TGCGCCAGCAGCCGCGCCGGGGGTTCCTACGAGCAGTACTTC.

The V and J genes are TRBV7-6 and TRBJ1-1; the D gene is possibly TRBD1 (5 bases). Trimming left V 1 base short and J 4 bases short, with 10 bases between. This CDR3 spans 14 amino acids. The germline V gene has CDR1 SGHVS and CDR2 FNYEAQ. The DNA of the CDR3 is TGTGCCAGCAGCTTAGGTGCGGGGGGCACTGAAGCTTTCTTT. This codes for CASSLGAGGTEAFF. Supplemented by reference TRBV7-6 and TRBJ1-1, the full variable domain reads GAGVSQSPRYKVTKRGQDVALRCDPISGHVSLYWYRQALGQGPEFLTYFNYEAQQDKSGLPNDRFSAERPEGSISTLTIQRTEQRDSAMYRCASSLGAGGTEAFFGQGTRLTVV.

The J gene is TRBJ2-3, the V gene TRBV7-2; D possibly corresponds to TRBD2 (5 bases). The V gene's germline CDR1 is SGHTA and CDR2 FQGNSA. Between the trimmed V and J ends, which lost 1 base and 3 bases, there was a span of 14 bases. This CDR3 spans 16 amino acids. The DNA for the CDR3 is TGTGCCAGCAGCTTAGTTGGAAAGGAGGAAACAGATACGCAGTATTTT. Its protein product is CASSLVGKEETDTQYF. Variable domain in full (rest from reference TRBV7-2 and TRBJ2-3): GAGVSQSPSNKVTEKGKDVELRCDPISGHTALYWYRQSLGQGLEFLIYFQGNSAPDKSGLPSDRFSAERTGGSVSTLTIQRTQQEDSAVYLCASSLVGKEETDTQYFGPGTRLTVL.

The chain recombines TRBV7-9 with TRBJ1-2; the D is unclear. This CDR3 comprises 15 residues. The germline CDR1 and CDR2 sequences are SEHNR and FQNEAQ (reference sequence). Trimming stripped 3 bases from V and 4 bases from J, with 15 bases between. The CDR3 nucleotides read TGTGCCAGCAGCTTCCCCGGGGAGTCGGCCTATGGCTACACCTTC. Its translation is CASSFPGESAYGYTF.

V and J are TRBV27 and TRBJ2-5, with a weak D call TRBD2 (5 bases). CDR3 size: 13 residues. The germline V gene encodes CDR1 MNHEY and CDR2 SMNVEV (reference sequence). V was trimmed by 6 bases and J by 0 bases, leaving 8 bases between them. CDR3 DNA: TGTGCCAGCAGCATGCGGGACCAAGAGACCCAGTACTTC. It specifies CASSMRDQETQYF.

The rearrangement links TRBV6-5 to TRBJ1-6; unclear D gene. CDR1 and CDR2 (germline): MNHEY, SVGAGI. The CDR3 covers 13 residues. V shed 10 bases and J shed 5 bases, with 12 bases lying between them. The DNA for the CDR3 is TGTGCCACCTTGGGAGCGCATAATTCACCCCTCCACTTT. Translation gives CATLGAHNSPLHF.

The chain links TRBV29-1 to TRBJ2-1, with 9 bases aligning to TRBD1. V dropped 7 bases and J dropped 7; count of bases not matched to a gene: 11. This CDR3 contains 14 residues. The germline V gene has CDR1 SQVTM and CDR2 ANQGSEA. The CDR3 loop is CSGWTPGTGNEQFF. Written as DNA, the CDR3 is TGCAGCGGCTGGACTCCCGGGACAGGGAATGAGCAGTTCTTC.

The chain combines TRBV11-2 with TRBJ1-6, with D tentatively TRBD1 (6 bases). Between the trimmed V and J ends, which lost 5 bases and 6 bases, there was a span of 23 bases. CDR3 length: 18 amino acids. CDR1 is SGHAT and CDR2 is FQNNGV in the germline V gene. This chain's CDR3 is CASSPSFYGRGTNSPLHF. CDR3 DNA: TGTGCCAGCAGCCCGAGCTTTTATGGGAGGGGGACTAATTCACCCCTCCACTTT. Supplemented by reference TRBV11-2 and TRBJ1-6, the full variable domain reads EAGVAQSPRYKIIEKRQSVAFWCNPISGHATLYWYQQILGQGPKLLIQFQNNGVVDDSQLPKDRFSAERLKGVDSTLKIQPAKLEDSAVYLCASSPSFYGRGTNSPLHFGNGTRLTVT.

CDR3 sequence reads: CAWNRGLNEKLFF. The CDR3 nucleotides are TGTGCCTGGAACAGGGGCCTAAATGAAAAACTGTTTTTT. The rearrangement joins TRBV30 to TRBJ1-4; 7 bases are shared with TRBD1. Germline CDR1 GTSNPN, CDR2 SVGIG (reference sequence). V was pared by 4 bases and J by 5 bases, with 4 bases of the junction left unmatched. This CDR3 is 13 amino acids long.

The chain employs TRBV5-6 and TRBJ2-7; possibly TRBD2 for D (7 bases). Germline CDR1 SGHDT, CDR2 YYEEEE. V dropped 2 bases and J dropped 2 bases, with 14 bases sitting between them. This CDR3 has 15 amino acids. The CDR3, as DNA: TGTGCCAGCAGCTTTTCCTCGGGGGGCCCCTACGAGCAGTACGTC. Residues: CASSFSSGGPYEQYV.

This chain uses TRBV7-9 with TRBJ2-3; tentatively, D is TRBD1 (5 bases). Trimming removed 1 base from V and 4 bases from J, with 12 bases in between. CDR3 length: 15 amino acids. Per germline, CDR1 SEHNR and CDR2 FQNEAQ (reference sequence). The CDR3 nucleotides read TGTGCCAGCAGCTTAGGCGTCAGGGCCCCAGATACGCAGTATTTT. The encoded protein is CASSLGVRAPDTQYF.

This chain connects TRBV7-6 to TRBJ1-1, with D maybe TRBD1 (5 bases). The germline V and J ends were trimmed by 3 bases and 0 bases, with 29 bases remaining between them. CDR1 and CDR2 from the germline V gene are SGHVS and FNYEAQ. This CDR3 has 21 residues. In DNA form, the CDR3 reads TGTGCCAGCAGCTTTAGGGACCAGAGCGGGGACCACCTATCCCTGAACACTGAAGCTTTCTTT. It is translated as CASSFRDQSGDHLSLNTEAFF.

V gene TRBV5-1 combines with J gene TRBJ2-1; possible D gene TRBD2, 6 bases. CDR1 SGHRS and CDR2 YFSETQ come from the germline V gene. The CDR3 sequence is 14 residues long. V was clipped by 4 bases and J by 10 bases, with 18 bases between them. CDR3 residues: CASSVSGDRQEQFF. CDR3 coding DNA: TGCGCCAGCAGCGTTAGCGGTGACCGGCAGGAGCAGTTCTTC.

The chain combines TRBV2 with TRBJ2-1; unclear D gene. Germline CDR1 and CDR2: SNHLY and FYNNEI. Deletions cut 7 bases from V and 4 bases from J, with 14 bases between. The CDR3 totals 14 residues. The CDR3 here is CASKISELYNEQFF. CDR3 coding DNA: TGTGCCAGCAAGATCTCGGAGTTGTACAATGAGCAGTTCTTC.

This clone is a singleton in its sample. This chain connects TRBV4-1 to TRBJ2-5, with D possibly TRBD2 on 5 matching bases. The germline gives CDR1 MGHRA, CDR2 YSYEKL. This CDR3 has 17 residues. With 4 bases removed from V and 2 bases from J, the gap between germline ends came to 20 bases. This chain's CDR3 is CASSRTVERLQQETQYF. The CDR3 DNA reads TGCGCCAGCAGCCGGACTGTCGAGCGCCTCCAACAAGAGACCCAGTACTTC.

In DNA, the CDR3 is TGTGCCAGCAAGCGGGGAGGAGCAGATACGCAGTATTTT. Protein sequence: CASKRGGADTQYF. This chain uses TRBV6-5 with TRBJ2-3; TRBD2 matches at 7 bases. The CDR3 loop spans 13 amino acids. Unmatched junction bases numbered 5, after V lost 7 bases and J lost 4 bases. CDR1 MNHEY and CDR2 SVGAGI come from the germline V gene.

J is TRBJ2-5 and V is TRBV7-2, with 9 positions matching TRBD1. This CDR3 region has 15 residues. Germline trimming cut 5 bases from V and 7 bases from J; bases unmatched to any gene: 11. CDR1 is SGHTA, CDR2 FQGNSA, per germline. CDR3 amino acids: CASSTPDRGKWTQYF. CDR3 coding DNA: TGTGCCAGCAGCACCCCCGACAGGGGGAAATGGACCCAGTACTTC.

The chain links TRBV12-5 to TRBJ2-5; TRBD1 agrees at 9 bases. CDR3 size: 17 residues. Germline-derived CDR1 and CDR2 are LGHNT and FRNRAP. The V segment lost 2 bases and the J segment 7 bases; nucleotides outside the gene matches: 14. The CDR3 sequence: CASGLSGTGRGLGTQYF. The CDR3 DNA is TGTGCTAGTGGTTTGTCGGGGACAGGGAGAGGTTTGGGGACCCAGTACTTC.

The gene calls are TRBV5-4 and TRBJ2-2; tentatively, D is TRBD1 (6 bases). The V gene's germline CDR1 is SGHNT and CDR2 YYREEE (reference sequence). Between the trimmed V and J ends, which lost 4 bases and 3 bases, there was a span of 13 bases. This CDR3 is 15 amino acids long. The CDR3 bases are TGTGCCAGCAGCCGGGCAGGGGTCGACACCGGGGAGCTGTTTTTT. Protein product: CASSRAGVDTGELFF.